This entry concerns a single T cell receptor (beta chain). Though nominally healthy at sampling, donors likely had unrecorded immune exposures. PCR amplification relied on 60 Vbeta primers (plus 13 Jbeta primers). Libraries were prepared by immunoSEQ multiplex PCR; TCRdb keeps only in-frame clonotypes and omits some of them. The sample yields 150,000 to 200,000 clones, over 75% seen once. Germline V gene sequence: CDR1 MDHEN, CDR2 SYDVKM. Trimming shortened V by 5 bases and J by 6 bases, and 16 bases separated the two germline ends. This CDR3 is 15 amino acids long. The data are from a study of cytomegalovirus exposure and HLA in healthy donors.

The receptor comes from a man aged 18 to 35 in good health and CMV-seropositive. Sequences were obtained from PBMCs. The J gene is TRBJ1-4, the V gene TRBV28; the D gene is possibly TRBD1 (6 bases). CDR3 sequence (DNA): TGTGCCAGCAGTCTCCCGACAGGATCGGATGAAAAACTGTTTTTT. This translates into CASSLPTGSDEKLFF.